The source of this T cell receptor (beta chain) is a study of blood T cell repertoires in COVID-19. Losses at the gene ends were 1 base for V and 2 bases for J; bases not matched to a gene: 12. This CDR3 is 18 amino acids long. In germline, CDR1 is LNHDA, CDR2 SQIVND (reference sequence). This table comes from immunoSEQ multiplex PCR, and its TCRdb copy is limited to in-frame clones, with some not included. The sample has under 30,000 clones, 80% seen once. This clone was counted between two and nine times. What was sequenced was peripheral blood. The clonotype originates from a woman between 70 and 85 years old with acute or convalescent COVID-19. This rearrangement joins TRBV19 to TRBJ2-5, with 8 bases aligning to TRBD1. This chain's CDR3 is CASSIVGRTGTPQETQYF. CDR3 DNA sequence: TGTGCCAGTAGTATAGTAGGTCGGACAGGGACCCCACAAGAGACCCAGTACTTC.